Shown below are 5 T cell receptor beta chains from a single sample sequenced in a study of cytotoxic CD8 clonotypes in ibrutinib-treated CLL. Here immunoSEQ multiplex PCR was the method, and the copy in TCRdb shows in-frame clones only, minus some. This sample has approximately 300,000 clones, with around four fifths found just once. Source: PBMCs, taken before ibrutinib treatment. These receptors all stem from a human donor with chronic lymphocytic leukemia.

Only a few counts were recorded for this clone. The chain joins TRBV4-2 to TRBJ1-2; 11 bases are shared with TRBD1. The CDR3 covers 15 residues. V lost 1 base to trimming and J lost 3 bases; unmatched junction nucleotides: 1. The germline V gene has CDR1 LGHNA and CDR2 YNFKEQ. The CDR3 DNA sequence: TGTGCCAGCAGCCAAGGGACAGGGGGCGACTATGGCTACACCTTC. It codes for CASSQGTGGDYGYTF.

The rearrangement joins TRBV10-3 to TRBJ2-5, with a possible D match to TRBD2 (7 bases). Trimming cost V 4 bases and J 7 bases, with 16 bases left between them. The CDR3 is 14 residues long. Germline CDR1 reads ENHRY; CDR2 reads SYGVKD. CDR3 sequence: CAISVGGLIGTQYF. CDR3 nucleotides: TGTGCCATCAGTGTGGGGGGGCTAATTGGGACCCAGTACTTC.

As DNA, the CDR3 is TGTGCCAGCAGCTTCCCATCGACAGGTATCTACGAGCAGTACTTC. Its translation: CASSFPSTGIYEQYF. This chain uses TRBV11-2 with TRBJ2-7; possible D gene TRBD1, 6 bases. This CDR3 comprises 15 residues. V lost 3 bases, J lost 3 bases, and 15 bases lay in between. Per germline, CDR1 SGHAT and CDR2 FQNNGV. The variable domain in full, with the rest retrieved from reference TRBV11-2 and TRBJ2-7, is EAGVAQSPRYKIIEKRQSVAFWCNPISGHATLYWYQQILGQGPKLLIQFQNNGVVDDSQLPKDRFSAERLKGVDSTLKIQPAKLEDSAVYLCASSFPSTGIYEQYFGPGTRLTVT.

This clone showed up just a few times. The chain joins TRBV13 to TRBJ1-3, with D maybe TRBD1 (6 bases). V lost 5 bases to trimming and J lost 2 bases, with 13 bases between them. Germline CDR1 reads PRHDT; CDR2 reads FYEKMQ (reference sequence). The CDR3 length is 15 residues. In nucleotides, the CDR3 is TGTGCCAGCAGCCAGACCAGGGGACCTGGAAACACCATATATTTT. Its protein product is CASSQTRGPGNTIYF.

This clone came up once. V usage is TRBV9 and J usage is TRBJ2-1, with 9 bases that match TRBD1. V lost 3 bases, J lost 3 bases, and 10 bases stayed unmatched. Germline lookup yields CDR1 SGDLS and CDR2 YYNGEE. The length of the CDR3 is 17 residues. The CDR3 region is CASSAPPQGAIYNEQFF. The CDR3 nucleotides read TGTGCCAGCAGCGCCCCCCCACAGGGGGCTATCTACAATGAGCAGTTCTTC.